These 5 T cell receptor beta chains were sequenced from one sample in a study of CD8 T cells in Susac syndrome. The authors reverse transcribed about 0.5 to 1 ug RNA with random hexamers. TCRdb recomputed calls from the immunoSEQ multiplex PCR reads with MiXCR, one row per CDR3 protein. The sample lists 85,000 to 95,000 distinct CDR3 sequences; roughly 94% were seen once. The sequencing input was CD4+ T cells from PBMCs. Every receptor here comes from a human donor with Susac syndrome.

This clonotype appeared a few times. The chain joins TRBV6-1 to TRBJ1-2; D may be TRBD1 (5 bases). CDR1 and CDR2 (germline): MNHNS, SASEGT. The CDR3 sequence is 13 residues long. Trimming pared 5 bases from V and 1 base from J, leaving 8 bases between. CDR3: CASSPGVNYGYTF. For the CDR3, the DNA is TGTGCCAGCAGTCCGGGGGTTAACTATGGCTACACCTTC.

J is TRBJ1-1 and V is TRBV5-1; a weak D match, TRBD1 (5 bases). V shed 4 bases and J shed 1 base, with 11 bases lying between them. Per germline, CDR1 SGHRS and CDR2 YFSETQ. This CDR3 has 14 amino acids. The CDR3 region has the DNA TGCGCCAGCAGCATTCAAGGACAGAACACTGAAGCTTTCTTT. Translating it yields CASSIQGQNTEAFF.

This chain uses TRBV20-1 with TRBJ2-1; the match to TRBD2 covers 10 bases. Germline values: CDR1 DFQATT, CDR2 SNEGSKA (reference sequence). The CDR3 length is 16 residues. Trimming cost V 5 bases and J 5 bases; bases outside gene matches: 12. Here the CDR3 reads CSAPRPAGGWDNEQFF. CDR3 sequence (DNA): TGCAGTGCTCCTCGGCCAGCGGGGGGGTGGGACAATGAGCAGTTCTTC.

The chain is built from TRBV20-1 and TRBJ2-1; 9 nucleotides align to TRBD1. The CDR3 runs to 12 residues. The germline V gene has CDR1 DFQATT and CDR2 SNEGSKA (reference sequence). The V gene end was trimmed by 6 bases and the J gene end by 6 bases; junction bases not matched to a gene: 3. CDR3 sequence (DNA): TGCAGTGCGGACAGGGGTGGCAATGAGCAGTTCTTC. Encoded protein: CSADRGGNEQFF.

The rearrangement joins TRBV19 to TRBJ1-5, with D tentatively TRBD1 (5 bases). The CDR3 sequence is 13 residues long. V lost 3 bases and J 4 bases, leaving 7 bases between the germline ends. Germline values: CDR1 LNHDA, CDR2 SQIVND (reference sequence). The chain's CDR3 is CASSMTVNQPQHF. DNA for the CDR3: TGTGCCAGTAGTATGACAGTTAATCAGCCCCAGCATTTT.